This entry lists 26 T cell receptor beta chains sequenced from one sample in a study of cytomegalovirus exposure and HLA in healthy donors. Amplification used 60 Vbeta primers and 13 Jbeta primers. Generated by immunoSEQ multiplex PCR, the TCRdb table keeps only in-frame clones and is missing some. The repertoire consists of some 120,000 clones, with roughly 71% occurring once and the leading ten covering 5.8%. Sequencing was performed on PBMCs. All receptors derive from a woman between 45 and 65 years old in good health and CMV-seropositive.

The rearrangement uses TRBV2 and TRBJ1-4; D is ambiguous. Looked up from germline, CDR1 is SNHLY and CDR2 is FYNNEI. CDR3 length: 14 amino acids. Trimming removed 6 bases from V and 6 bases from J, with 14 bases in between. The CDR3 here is CASSADGVDEKLFF. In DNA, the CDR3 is TGTGCCAGCAGCGCGGACGGGGTGGATGAAAAACTGTTTTTT.

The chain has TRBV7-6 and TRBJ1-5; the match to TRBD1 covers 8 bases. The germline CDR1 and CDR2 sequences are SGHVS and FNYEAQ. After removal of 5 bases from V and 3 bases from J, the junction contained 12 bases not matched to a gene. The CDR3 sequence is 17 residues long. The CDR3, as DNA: TGTGCCAGCAGCCCAATCAGGGGGCCGGACAACAATCAGCCCCAGCATTTT. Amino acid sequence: CASSPIRGPDNNQPQHF.

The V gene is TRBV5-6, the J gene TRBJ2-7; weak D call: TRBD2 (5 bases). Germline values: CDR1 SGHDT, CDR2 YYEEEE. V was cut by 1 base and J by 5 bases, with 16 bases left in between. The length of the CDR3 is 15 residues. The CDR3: CASSLIASGADEQYF. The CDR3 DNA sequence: TGTGCCAGCAGCTTGATAGCGTCAGGCGCAGACGAGCAGTACTTC.

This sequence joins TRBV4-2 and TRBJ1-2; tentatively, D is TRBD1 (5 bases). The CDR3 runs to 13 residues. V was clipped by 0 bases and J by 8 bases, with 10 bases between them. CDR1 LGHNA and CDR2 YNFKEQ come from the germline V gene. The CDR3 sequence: CASSQEEGNGYTF. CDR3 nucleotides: TGTGCCAGCAGCCAAGAGGAGGGGAACGGCTACACCTTC.

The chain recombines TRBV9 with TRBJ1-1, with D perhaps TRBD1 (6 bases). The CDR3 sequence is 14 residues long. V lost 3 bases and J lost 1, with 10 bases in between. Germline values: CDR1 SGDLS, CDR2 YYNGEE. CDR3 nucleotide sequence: TGTGCCAGCAGCGCAGGGGTGGGGAACACTGAAGCTTTCTTT. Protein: CASSAGVGNTEAFF. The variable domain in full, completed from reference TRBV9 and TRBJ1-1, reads DSGVTQTPKHLITATGQRVTLRCSPRSGDLSVYWYQQSLDQGLQFLIQYYNGEERAKGNILERFSAQQFPDLHSELNLSSLELGDSALYFCASSAGVGNTEAFFGQGTRLTVV.

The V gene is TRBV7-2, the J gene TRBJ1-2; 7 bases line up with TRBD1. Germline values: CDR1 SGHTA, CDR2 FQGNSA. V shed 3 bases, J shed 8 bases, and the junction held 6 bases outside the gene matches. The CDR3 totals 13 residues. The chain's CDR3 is CASSFSPGGGYTF. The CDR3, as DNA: TGTGCCAGCAGCTTCAGTCCAGGGGGAGGCTACACCTTC.

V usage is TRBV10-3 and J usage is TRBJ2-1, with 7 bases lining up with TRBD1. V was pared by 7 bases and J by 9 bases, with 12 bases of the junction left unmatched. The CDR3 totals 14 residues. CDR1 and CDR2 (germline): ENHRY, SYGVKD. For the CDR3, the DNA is TGTGCCATCACCGGAGACAGGGATGGGGCTGAGCAGTTCTTC. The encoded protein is CAITGDRDGAEQFF.

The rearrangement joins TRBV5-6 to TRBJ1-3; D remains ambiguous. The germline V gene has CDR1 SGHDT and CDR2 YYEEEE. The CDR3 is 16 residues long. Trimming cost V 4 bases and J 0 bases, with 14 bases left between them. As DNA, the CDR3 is TGTGCCAGCAGCCGAGCCGGGTCCTACTCTGGAAACACCATATATTTT. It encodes CASSRAGSYSGNTIYF.

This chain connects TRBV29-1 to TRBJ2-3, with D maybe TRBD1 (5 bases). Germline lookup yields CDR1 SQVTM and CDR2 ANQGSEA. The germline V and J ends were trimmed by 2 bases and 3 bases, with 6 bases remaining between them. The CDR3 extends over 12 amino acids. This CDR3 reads CSVERGTDTQYF. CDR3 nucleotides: TGCAGCGTTGAAAGGGGAACAGATACGCAGTATTTT.

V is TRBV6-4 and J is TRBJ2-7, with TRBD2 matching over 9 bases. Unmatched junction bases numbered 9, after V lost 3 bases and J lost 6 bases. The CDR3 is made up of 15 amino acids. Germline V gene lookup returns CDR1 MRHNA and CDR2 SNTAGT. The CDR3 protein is CASSEVAGGPFEQYF. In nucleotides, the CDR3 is TGTGCCAGCAGTGAGGTGGCGGGGGGGCCTTTCGAGCAGTACTTC.

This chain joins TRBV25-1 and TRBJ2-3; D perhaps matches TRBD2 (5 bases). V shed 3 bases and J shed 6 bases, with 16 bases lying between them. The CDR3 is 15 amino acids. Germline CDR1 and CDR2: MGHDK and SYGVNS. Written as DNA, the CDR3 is TGTGCCAGCAGTGACCCTTCCCTAGGAGGTGATACGCAGTATTTT. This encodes CASSDPSLGGDTQYF.

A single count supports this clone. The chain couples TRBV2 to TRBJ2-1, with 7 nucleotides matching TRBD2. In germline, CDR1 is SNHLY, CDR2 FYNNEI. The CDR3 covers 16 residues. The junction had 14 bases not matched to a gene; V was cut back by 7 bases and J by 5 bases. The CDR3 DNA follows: TGTGCCAGCACCGTCACCGCGGGGACTACCCACAATGAGCAGTTCTTC. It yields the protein CASTVTAGTTHNEQFF. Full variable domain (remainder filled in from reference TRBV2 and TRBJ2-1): EPEVTQTPSHQVTQMGQEVILRCVPISNHLYFYWYRQILGQKVEFLVSFYNNEISEKSEIFDDQFSVERPDGSNFTLKIRSTKLEDSAMYFCASTVTAGTTHNEQFFGPGTRLTVL.

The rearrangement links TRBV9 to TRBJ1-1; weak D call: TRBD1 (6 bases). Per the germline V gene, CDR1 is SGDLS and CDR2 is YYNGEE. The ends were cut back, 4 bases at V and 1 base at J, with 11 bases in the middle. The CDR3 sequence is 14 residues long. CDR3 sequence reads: CASSLLTGNTEAFF. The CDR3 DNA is TGTGCCAGCAGCCTTCTGACAGGGAACACTGAAGCTTTCTTT.

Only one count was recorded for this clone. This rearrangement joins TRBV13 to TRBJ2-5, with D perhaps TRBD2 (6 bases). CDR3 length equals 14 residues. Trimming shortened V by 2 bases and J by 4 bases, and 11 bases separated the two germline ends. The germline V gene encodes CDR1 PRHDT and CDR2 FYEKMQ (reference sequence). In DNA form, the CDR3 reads TGTGCCAGCAGCTTAACGAGCGGGTCAGAGACCCAGTACTTC. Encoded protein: CASSLTSGSETQYF.

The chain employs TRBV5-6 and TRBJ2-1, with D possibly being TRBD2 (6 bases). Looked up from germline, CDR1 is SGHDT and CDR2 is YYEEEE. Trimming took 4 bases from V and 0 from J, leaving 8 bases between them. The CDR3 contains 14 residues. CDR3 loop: CASSPGSSYNEQFF. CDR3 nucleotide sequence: TGTGCCAGCAGCCCCGGGAGCTCCTACAATGAGCAGTTCTTC. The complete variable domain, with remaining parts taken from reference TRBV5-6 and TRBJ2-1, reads DAGVTQSPTHLIKTRGQQVTLRCSPKSGHDTVSWYQQALGQGPQFIFQYYEEEERQRGNFPDRFSGHQFPNYSSELNVNALLLGDSALYLCASSPGSSYNEQFFGPGTRLTVL.

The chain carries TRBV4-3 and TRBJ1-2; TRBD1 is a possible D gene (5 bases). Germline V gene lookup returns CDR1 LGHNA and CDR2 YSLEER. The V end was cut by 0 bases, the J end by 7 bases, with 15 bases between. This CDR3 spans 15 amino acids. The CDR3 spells CASSQDPAGRGGYTF. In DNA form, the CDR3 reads TGCGCCAGCAGCCAAGACCCGGCAGGGAGGGGTGGCTACACCTTC.

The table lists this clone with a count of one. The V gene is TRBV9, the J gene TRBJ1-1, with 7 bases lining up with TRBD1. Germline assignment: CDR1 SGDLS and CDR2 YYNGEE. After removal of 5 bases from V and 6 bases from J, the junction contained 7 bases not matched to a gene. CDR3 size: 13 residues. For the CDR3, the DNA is TGTGCCAGCAGGTCTACAGGGGAGGCTGAAGCTTTCTTT. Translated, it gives CASRSTGEAEAFF.

This CDR3 is CATRRDRGMNTEAFF. In DNA form, the CDR3 reads TGTGCCACCAGGAGGGACAGGGGGATGAACACTGAAGCTTTCTTT. This rearrangement joins TRBV15 to TRBJ1-1; TRBD1 agrees at 11 bases. The CDR3 has 15 residues. The J segment lost 0 bases and the V segment lost 6 bases, leaving 3 bases of the junction unmatched. CDR1 is LNHNV, CDR2 YYDKDF, per germline (reference sequence).

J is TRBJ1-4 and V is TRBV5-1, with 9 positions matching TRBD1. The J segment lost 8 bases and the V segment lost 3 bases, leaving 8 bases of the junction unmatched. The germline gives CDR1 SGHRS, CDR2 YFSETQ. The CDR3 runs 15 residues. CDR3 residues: CASSSGRTGEEKLFF. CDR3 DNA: TGCGCCAGCAGCTCGGGTAGGACAGGGGAGGAAAAACTGTTTTTT.

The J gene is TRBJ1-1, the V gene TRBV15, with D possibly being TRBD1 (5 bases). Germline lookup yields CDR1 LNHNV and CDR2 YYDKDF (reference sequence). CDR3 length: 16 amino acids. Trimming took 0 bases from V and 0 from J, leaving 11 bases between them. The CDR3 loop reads CATSRDPHRLNTEAFF. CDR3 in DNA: TGTGCCACCAGCAGAGATCCCCACAGGTTGAACACTGAAGCTTTCTTT.

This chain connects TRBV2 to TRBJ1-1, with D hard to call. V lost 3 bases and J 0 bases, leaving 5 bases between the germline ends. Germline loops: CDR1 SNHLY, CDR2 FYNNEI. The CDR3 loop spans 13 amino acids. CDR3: CASSDGLNTEAFF. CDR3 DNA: TGTGCCAGCAGTGATGGGCTGAACACTGAAGCTTTCTTT.

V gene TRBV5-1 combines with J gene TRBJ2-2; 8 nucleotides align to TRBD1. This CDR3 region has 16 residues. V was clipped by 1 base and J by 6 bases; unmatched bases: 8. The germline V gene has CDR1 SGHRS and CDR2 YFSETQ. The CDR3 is CASSLRAGGRSGELFF. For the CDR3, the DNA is TGCGCCAGCAGCTTGCGGGCAGGGGGCAGGTCCGGGGAGCTGTTTTTT.

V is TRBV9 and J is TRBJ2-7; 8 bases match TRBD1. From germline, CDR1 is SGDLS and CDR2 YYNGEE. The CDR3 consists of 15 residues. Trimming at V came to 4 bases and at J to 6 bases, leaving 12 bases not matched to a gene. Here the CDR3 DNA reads TGTGCCAGCAGCTTCCGAGGACAGGGTTCGGGCGAGCAGTACTTC. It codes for CASSFRGQGSGEQYF.

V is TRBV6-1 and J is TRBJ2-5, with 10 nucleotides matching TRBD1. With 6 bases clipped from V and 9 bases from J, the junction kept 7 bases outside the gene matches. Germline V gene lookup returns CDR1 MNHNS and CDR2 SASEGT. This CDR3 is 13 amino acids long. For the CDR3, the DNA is TGTGCCAGCAGCGGGACAGGGGAATGGTCCCAGTACTTC. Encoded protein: CASSGTGEWSQYF.

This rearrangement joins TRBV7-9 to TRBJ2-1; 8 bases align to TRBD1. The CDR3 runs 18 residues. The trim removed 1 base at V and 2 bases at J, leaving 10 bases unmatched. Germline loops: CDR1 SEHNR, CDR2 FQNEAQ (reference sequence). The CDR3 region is CASSLGTGFMGPYNEQFF. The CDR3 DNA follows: TGTGCCAGCAGCTTAGGGACAGGGTTTATGGGACCCTACAATGAGCAGTTCTTC.

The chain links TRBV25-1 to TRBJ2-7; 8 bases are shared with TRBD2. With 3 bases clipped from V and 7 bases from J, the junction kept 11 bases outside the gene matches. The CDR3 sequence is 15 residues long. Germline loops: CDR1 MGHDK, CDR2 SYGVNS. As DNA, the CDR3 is TGTGCCAGCAGTGATGTTGTAGCGGGGTTGAATGAGCAGTACTTC. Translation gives CASSDVVAGLNEQYF.